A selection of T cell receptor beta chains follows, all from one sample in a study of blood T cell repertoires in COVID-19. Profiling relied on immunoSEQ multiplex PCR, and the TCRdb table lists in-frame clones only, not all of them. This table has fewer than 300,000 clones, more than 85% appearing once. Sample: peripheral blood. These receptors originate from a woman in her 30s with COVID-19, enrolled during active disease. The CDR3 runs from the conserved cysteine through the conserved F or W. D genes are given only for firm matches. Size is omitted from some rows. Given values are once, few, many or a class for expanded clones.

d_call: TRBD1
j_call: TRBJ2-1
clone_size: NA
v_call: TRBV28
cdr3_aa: CASSSQGPSSYNEQFF
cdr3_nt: TGTGCCAGCAGTTCACAGGGGCCGAGCTCCTACAATGAGCAGTTCTTC

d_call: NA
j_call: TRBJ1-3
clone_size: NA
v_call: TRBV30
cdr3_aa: CAWSVYTGSYLRASGNTIYF
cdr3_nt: TGTGCCTGGAGTGTCTATACAGGGAGCTACTTGAGGGCCTCTGGAAACACCATATATTTT

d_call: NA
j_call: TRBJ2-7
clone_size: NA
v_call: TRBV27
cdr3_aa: CASSLYGGRREQYF
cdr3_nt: TGTGCCAGCAGTTTATACGGGGGAAGGCGCGAGCAGTACTTC

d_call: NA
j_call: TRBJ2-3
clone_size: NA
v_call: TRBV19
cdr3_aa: CASSIDRTGTDTQYF
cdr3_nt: TGTGCCAGTAGTATAGATCGAACGGGCACAGATACGCAGTATTTT

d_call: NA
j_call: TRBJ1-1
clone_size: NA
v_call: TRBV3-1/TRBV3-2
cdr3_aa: CASSQDRLAFF
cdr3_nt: TGTGCCAGCAGCCAAGATCGACTCGCTTTCTTT

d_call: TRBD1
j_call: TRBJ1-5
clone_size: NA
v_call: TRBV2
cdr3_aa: CASSEVGTGNQPQHF
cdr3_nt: TGTGCCAGCAGCGAGGTCGGGACAGGCAATCAGCCCCAGCATTTT

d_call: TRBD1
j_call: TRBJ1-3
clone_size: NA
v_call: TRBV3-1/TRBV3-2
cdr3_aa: CASSGTGQTDTIYF
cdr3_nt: TGTGCCAGCAGCGGGACAGGGCAAACGGACACCATATATTTT

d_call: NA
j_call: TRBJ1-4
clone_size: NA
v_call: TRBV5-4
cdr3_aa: CASSLGPVEKLFF
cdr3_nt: TGTGCCAGCAGCTTGGGTCCGGTTGAAAAACTGTTTTTT

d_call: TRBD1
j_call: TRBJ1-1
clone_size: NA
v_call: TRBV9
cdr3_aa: CASSASGTGFGEAFF
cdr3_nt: TGTGCCAGCAGCGCAAGCGGGACAGGGTTCGGTGAAGCTTTCTTT

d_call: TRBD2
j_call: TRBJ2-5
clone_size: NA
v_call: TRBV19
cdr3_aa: CASSPRLAGVGETQYF
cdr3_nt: TGTGCCAGTAGTCCCCGACTAGCGGGAGTGGGAGAGACCCAGTACTTC

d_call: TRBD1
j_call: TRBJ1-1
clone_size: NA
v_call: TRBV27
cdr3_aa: CASSPATGDTEAFF
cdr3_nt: TGTGCCAGCAGTCCGGCCACAGGGGACACTGAAGCTTTCTTT

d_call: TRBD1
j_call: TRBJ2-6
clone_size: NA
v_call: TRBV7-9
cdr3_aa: CASSIGTGRTGANVLTF
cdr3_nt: TGTGCCAGCAGCATAGGGACAGGGCGAACTGGGGCCAACGTCCTGACTTTC

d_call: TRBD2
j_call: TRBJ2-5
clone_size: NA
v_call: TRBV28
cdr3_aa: CASRNRLAPRETQYF
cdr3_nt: TGTGCCAGCAGAAATCGACTAGCACCGCGGGAGACCCAGTACTTC

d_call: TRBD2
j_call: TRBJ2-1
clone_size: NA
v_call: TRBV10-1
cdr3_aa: CASSGLAGDEQFF
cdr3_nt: TGCGCCAGCAGTGGACTAGCGGGGGATGAGCAGTTCTTC

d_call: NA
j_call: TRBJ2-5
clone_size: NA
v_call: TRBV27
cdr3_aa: CASSLIPGAGVKTQYF
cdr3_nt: TGTGCCAGCAGTTTAATCCCTGGGGCAGGGGTAAAGACCCAGTACTTC

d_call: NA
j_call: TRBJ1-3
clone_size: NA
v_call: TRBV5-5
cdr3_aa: CASSLGSGFGNTIYF
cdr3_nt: TGTGCCAGCAGCTTGGGTTCAGGTTTTGGAAACACCATATATTTT

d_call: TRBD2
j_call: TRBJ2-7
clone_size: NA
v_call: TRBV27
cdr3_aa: CASSLYPTSGRWGYEQYF
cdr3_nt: TGTGCCAGCAGTTTATACCCTACTAGCGGGAGGTGGGGCTACGAGCAGTACTTC

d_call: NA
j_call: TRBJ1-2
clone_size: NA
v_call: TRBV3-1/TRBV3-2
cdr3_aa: CASSQGPGASKGYTF
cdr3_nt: TGTGCCAGCAGCCAAGGGCCAGGGGCCTCGAAAGGCTACACCTTC

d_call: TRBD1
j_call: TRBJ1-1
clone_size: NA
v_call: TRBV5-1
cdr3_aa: CASSQGASEAFF
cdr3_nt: TGCGCCAGCAGCCAGGGGGCCTCTGAAGCTTTCTTT

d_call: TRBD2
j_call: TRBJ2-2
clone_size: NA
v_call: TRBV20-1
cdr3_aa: CSASILAGAEELFF
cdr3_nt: TGCAGTGCTAGTATCCTAGCGGGAGCGGAGGAGCTGTTTTTT

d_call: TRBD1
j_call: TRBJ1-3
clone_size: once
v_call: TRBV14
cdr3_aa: CASSRQGTRGNTIYF
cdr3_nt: TGTGCCAGCAGCAGACAGGGTACTCGTGGAAACACCATATATTTT

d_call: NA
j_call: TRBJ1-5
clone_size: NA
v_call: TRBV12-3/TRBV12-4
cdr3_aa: CASSSQGNQPQHF
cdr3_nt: TGTGCCAGCAGTTCACAGGGCAATCAGCCCCAGCATTTT

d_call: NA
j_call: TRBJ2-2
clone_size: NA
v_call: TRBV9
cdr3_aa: CASSETGSNTGELFF
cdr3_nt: TGTGCCAGCAGCGAGACAGGATCGAACACCGGGGAGCTGTTTTTT

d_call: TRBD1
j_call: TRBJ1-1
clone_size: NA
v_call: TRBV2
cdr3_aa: CASSGTGGNTEAFF
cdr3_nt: TGTGCCAGCAGTGGGACAGGGGGGAACACTGAAGCTTTCTTT

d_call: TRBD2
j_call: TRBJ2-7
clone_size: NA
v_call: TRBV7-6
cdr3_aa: CASSSQTGLAGNYEQYF
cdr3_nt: TGTGCCAGCAGCTCTCAAACGGGACTAGCGGGAAATTACGAGCAGTACTTC

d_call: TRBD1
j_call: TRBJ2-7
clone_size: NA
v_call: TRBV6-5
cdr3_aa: CASSSGQGMDEQYF
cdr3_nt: TGTGCCAGCAGTTCCGGACAGGGCATGGACGAGCAGTACTTC

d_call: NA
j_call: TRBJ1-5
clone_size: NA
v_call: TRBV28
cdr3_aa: CASSLPPGVAGDLMSFQPQHF
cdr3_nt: TGTGCCAGCAGTTTACCGCCCGGAGTGGCAGGGGACCTAATGTCGTTTCAGCCCCAGCATTTT

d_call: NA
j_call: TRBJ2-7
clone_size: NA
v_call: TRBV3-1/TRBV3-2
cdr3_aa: CASSLQRSGAYEQYF
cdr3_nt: TGTGCCAGCAGCCTTCAGCGGAGTGGAGCCTACGAGCAGTACTTC

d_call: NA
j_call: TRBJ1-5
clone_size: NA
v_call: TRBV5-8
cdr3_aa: CASIRVRGNQPQHF
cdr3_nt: TGTGCCAGCATCAGGGTTCGTGGCAATCAGCCCCAGCATTTT

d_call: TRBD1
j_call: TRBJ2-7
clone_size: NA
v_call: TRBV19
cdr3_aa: CASSLDRSYEQYF
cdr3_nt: TGTGCCAGTAGTCTGGACAGGTCCTACGAGCAGTACTTC

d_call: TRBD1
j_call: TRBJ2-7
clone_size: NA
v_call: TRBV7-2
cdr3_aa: CASSRTGGEYEQYF
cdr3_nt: TGTGCCAGCAGCCGGACAGGGGGCGAGTACGAGCAGTACTTC

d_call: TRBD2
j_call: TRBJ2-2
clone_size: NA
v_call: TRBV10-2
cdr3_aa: CASSEAGTSGRQNGELFF
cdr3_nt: TGCGCCAGCAGTGAGGCGGGGACTAGCGGGAGGCAAAACGGGGAGCTGTTTTTT

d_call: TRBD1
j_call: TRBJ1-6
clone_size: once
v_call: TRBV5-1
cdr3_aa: CASSSEPQGANWDSPLHF
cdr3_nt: TGCGCCAGCAGTTCCGAGCCCCAGGGGGCGAACTGGGATTCACCCCTCCACTTT

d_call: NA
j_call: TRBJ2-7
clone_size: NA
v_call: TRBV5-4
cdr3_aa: CASSLRRVGANYEQYF
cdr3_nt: TGTGCCAGCAGCTTAAGGCGAGTGGGGGCGAACTACGAGCAGTACTTC

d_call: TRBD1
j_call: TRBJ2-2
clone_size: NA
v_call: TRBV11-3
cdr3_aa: CASSLDPGWDRNTGELFF
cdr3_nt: TGTGCCAGCAGCTTAGATCCTGGATGGGACAGAAACACCGGGGAGCTGTTTTTT

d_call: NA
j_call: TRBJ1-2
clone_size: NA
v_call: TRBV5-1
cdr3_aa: CASSARDTAEGYTF
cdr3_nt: TGCGCCAGCAGCGCCAGGGATACCGCAGAGGGCTACACCTTC

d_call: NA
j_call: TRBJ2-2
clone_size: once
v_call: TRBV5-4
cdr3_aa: CASSRGSANTGELFF
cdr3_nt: TGTGCCAGCAGCCGAGGGAGCGCGAACACCGGGGAGCTGTTTTTT

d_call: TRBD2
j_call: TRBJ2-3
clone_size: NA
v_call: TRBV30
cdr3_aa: CAWSPPSGYTDTQYF
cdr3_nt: TGTGCCTGGAGCCCCCCTAGCGGGTACACAGATACGCAGTATTTT

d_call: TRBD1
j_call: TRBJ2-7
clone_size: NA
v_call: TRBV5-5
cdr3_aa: CASSFSDRVSYEQYF
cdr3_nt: TGTGCCAGCAGCTTTTCAGACAGGGTATCCTACGAGCAGTACTTC

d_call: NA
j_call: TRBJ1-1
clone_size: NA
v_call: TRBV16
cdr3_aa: CASSPIIPPIPNTEAFF
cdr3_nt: TGTGCCAGCAGCCCTATTATCCCTCCGATTCCGAACACTGAAGCTTTCTTT

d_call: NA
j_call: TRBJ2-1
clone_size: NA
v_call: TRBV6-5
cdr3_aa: CASSSGSSYNEQFF
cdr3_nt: TGTGCCAGCAGTAGCGGAAGCTCCTACAATGAGCAGTTCTTC